Detailed here is one T cell receptor beta chain. Its antigen remains unidentified. Base qualities are not at hand, and no much larger clone is one base apart. V trim: 2 bases; J trim: 5 bases; unmatched bases: 12. The CDR3 measures 18 amino acids from cysteine to phenylalanine. Solely the CDR3 DNA is kept, with 54 bases framed from the first base. The germline V gene specifies SNHLY as CDR1 and FYNNEI as CDR2. This record comes from a study of cytomegalovirus exposure and HLA in healthy donors listed by TCRdb under 2017. At the level of the whole study: An earlier analysis of roughly 500 of the donors reported 276 Gb of sequence data and 117 million unique TCR beta sequences obtained from about 170 million T cells. Approximately 330 gigabases of sequencing data and 70 million to 95 million unique TCR sequences made up an early release that covered around 640 HLA-typed donors. The genetic ancestry cluster associated with self-reported Caucasian donors included roughly 84% of the 300 to 400 genotyped donors. The study was designed to test whether signatures of past pathogen exposure could be identified by cataloging public T cell receptors. The study profiled the T cell repertoires of fewer than 850 subjects by immunosequencing and related them to cytomegalovirus serostatus. In addition to the first cohort of around 670 subjects, a separate validation cohort of over 90 different subjects was used. High-throughput TCR immunosequencing, statistical association of individual TCRs with disease status, and machine learning were combined to predict cytomegalovirus infection status. In a later analysis, previously published TCR beta repertoires from 550 to 750 donors were re-analyzed and high-resolution HLA genotyping was added so that TCR occurrence patterns could be studied. In the later analysis, no new phenotypic data were used to find candidate immune exposures; instead, reliance was placed on TCR beta sequences and their occurrence across donors. An earlier analysis of 587 of the donors applied high-throughput TCR beta sequencing to assess whether each TCR beta V gene segment acted as functional or pseudogenic. Alongside the repertoire data, information on donor age, sex, ethnicity and CMV serostatus was compiled. In a later genetic analysis, genome-wide SNP genotypes for about three fifths of the roughly 670 donors were used, and that subset was treated as a discovery cohort. All discovery cohort repertoires had been generated using a single sequencing platform. HLA typing covered class I and class II loci at four-digit resolution. The number of donors typed differed by locus, with roughly 620-630 for A, B, C, DRB1 and DQB1, 522 for DQA1, 600 to 610 for DPA1, and about 450 for DPB1. Several DR-DQ haplotypes were treated as single units for association and clustering because of strong linkage in the cohort. Across about 370 genotyped donors of the cohort, an average of about 240,000 unique TCR beta nucleotide sequences per donor were sequenced, and around 20% of those sequences were non-productive.

The cohort comprised some 680 healthy bone marrow donors. At the time of sampling, every cohort member was nominally healthy, though immune exposures that went unrecorded were likely present. The donor was CMV seronegative and belonged to the group of around 350 seronegative cohort members. A peripheral blood sample was provided by each donor, and peripheral blood mononuclear cells were used for TCR beta sequencing. Genomic DNA was extracted from the blood cell samples with the Qiagen DNeasy Blood Extraction Kit. The receptor library was made with the immunoSEQ multiplex PCR assay. A mixture of 60 forward primers for TCR Vbeta segments and 13 reverse primers for TCR Jbeta segments was used in the multiplex PCR. A multiplex PCR assay on genomic DNA amplified the CDR3 region of rearranged TCR beta genes. On the Illumina HiSeq System, the amplified TCR beta libraries were sequenced as 87-base-pair reads. In the paper's pipeline: Across the 700 or so repertoires, a later analysis counted tens of millions of unique TCR beta chains, approximately 12 million of which were shared by at least two donors. A nearest-neighbor algorithm error-corrected the raw reads and collapsed the reads into unique sequences, merging closely related sequences to remove PCR and sequencing errors. To assign V, D and J gene segments, CDR3 sequences were aligned to IMGT reference sequences. For a sequence to be retained, at least a six-nucleotide match to both a V gene segment and a J gene segment was required. A rearrangement counted as productive if the CDR3 had no stop codons and remained in frame with V and J, and every other rearrangement counted as non-productive. Following IMGT convention, CDR3 was defined as the stretch from the second conserved V-encoded cysteine to the conserved J-encoded phenylalanine. The earlier analysis of about 640 of the donors excluded any sequence lacking an unambiguous match to a single V gene segment. An earlier analysis of a few hundred of the donors called V segments functional above 56.7% productive rearrangements and segregating when the between-donor standard deviation exceeded 5%. A statistical classification framework was built for diagnosing cytomegalovirus status from the catalog of TCR beta chain sequences. In a later analysis, TCR nucleotide sequences were compared against IMGT/GENE-DB human TR gene sequences so that V and J genes could be assigned. Using the TCRdist pipeline, a later analysis assigned CDR3 sequences along with most-parsimonious VDJ recombination scenarios. In a later analysis, each TCR beta chain was defined by its CDR3 amino acid sequence together with its V-gene family, and reads without a unique V-gene family were excluded. As a way to deal with suspected cross-contamination and a sequencing artifact, a later analysis dropped approximately 590 nucleotide sequences that were highly shared and had low generation probability. In a later analysis, a clonal expansion index for each public chain was calculated from normalized within-repertoire ranks of inferred template counts. A later analysis computed generation probabilities with a VDJ recombination model fitted to out-of-frame rearrangements, and checked the results against IGoR. A later analysis scored TCR-TCR, TCR-HLA and TCR-CMV co-occurrence with hypergeometric tests, applying a repertoire-size bias correction to TCR pairs. A later analysis estimated false discovery rates by permuting HLA or CMV assignments 20 times. In a later analysis, co-occurring TCRs were grouped with DBSCAN, and TCRdist sequence similarity was added when clustering was performed within HLA-allele-positive subsets. Repertoires with fewer than 30,000 or more than 120,000 public chains, plus five repertoires with anomalous nucleotide sharing, were excluded from co-occurrence clustering. TCRdb holds this immuneACCESS table with in-frame rearrangements only. Some clones are missing; in checked studies, unresolved V genes explain under half, and the rest has no known cause. That table supplies the V and J calls and clone size; D and trimming were determined from the DNA. The sample includes 100,000 to 120,000 clones, with over 80% observed a single time. Roughly 6% of the sample rests with the top ten.

General conclusions and limits of the study: In a later analysis, 15,000 to 20,000 TCR beta sequences were associated with specific HLA alleles at a false discovery rate of 0.05. Most TCR sequences were seen in very few donors, while some public TCRs were found in many individuals. The earlier analysis of approximately 560 of the donors excluded 15 to 20 rarely observed V segments, including chromosome 9 orphons, because counts were too low. Three of the identified cytomegalovirus-associated TCR beta chains were confirmed in vitro to be specific for cytomegalovirus antigens. According to a later analysis, most CMV-associated TCR beta chains appeared to be HLA-restricted, and the HLA associations seemed to be driven largely by CMV exposure. In an earlier analysis of a few hundred of the donors, most TCR beta V segments were observed in productive rearrangements about 90% or about 30% of the time, broadly matching IMGT annotations. Several of the top co-occurrence clusters appeared to be linked to parvovirus B19, influenza, CMV and Epstein-Barr virus, according to a later analysis. The 87-base-pair reads could not distinguish some IMGT-functional V segments, including TRBV6-2 and TRBV6-3, so those segments were excluded. Because HLA typing was unavailable for some donors at each locus, only the typed subset was used in association tests. Cytomegalovirus status was reported to be diagnosed by the classifier with high specificity and sensitivity in both the original and validation cohorts. For the cohort, immune exposure information was limited to CMV serostatus. When HLA alleles, especially DR and DQ, strongly co-occurred, TCR associations were difficult to assign to individual alleles. The presence/absence analyses assumed that sequencing depth was roughly uniform across donors, and that assumption may not be true. In a later genetic analysis, fewer N-insertions in productive TCRs were reported among donors in an Asian-associated ancestry cluster than the roughly 700-donor mean. A total of roughly 160 TCR beta chains were listed by the study as associated with cytomegalovirus. In a later analysis, HLA-associated TCR beta chains were found to be more clonally expanded and to have lower generation probabilities than equally common non-associated chains. A later analysis found that TCR association rates varied across HLA loci, with DRB1 alleles showing the most associated TCRs and HLA-C alleles the fewest. A cluster of highly shared sequence variants was judged likely to be a technical artifact of the sequencing pipeline. A further reported finding was that TCR beta sequences accurately predicted the HLA-A and HLA-B alleles for most subjects in the first cohort. It was suggested by the authors that the approach could potentially be generalized to other disease states and immunological phenotypes. In this cohort, only TCR beta chains were sequenced, and detectable features were limited by the absence of alpha or paired-chain data. In a later genetic analysis, a missense DCLRE1C variant was associated with V-gene and J-gene trimming of TCR beta chains, and the association was replicated in an independent cohort. Linkage disequilibrium might explain the correlated functional status among segregating V segments, but an unknown experimental factor could not be ruled out.

The TCR comes from a man aged 18 to 30 in good health and CMV-seronegative. Sequenced: PBMCs. The rearrangement joined TRBV2 to TRBJ2-3, with TRBD2 identical over 11 junction bases. The CDR3 sequence is CASSERLAGTLGRDTQYF. The DNA sequence reads TGTGCCAGCAGTGAAAGACTAGCGGGAACCCTGGGCAGAGATACGCAGTATTTT.